This T cell receptor (beta chain) was documented in a study of blood T cell repertoires in COVID-19. In the study overall: Sites in the United States, Italy and Spain provided acute and convalescent COVID-19 samples. Sources were T cells, B-cell-depleted T cells, or PBMCs; the material itself was cDNA or gDNA.

In the authors' workflow: Amplification of reference gene primers provided the estimated nucleated cell counts. Generated by immunoSEQ multiplex PCR, the TCRdb table keeps only in-frame clones and is missing some. Clonal size and the V and J genes are those of that table, whereas D and trimming came from the DNA. The data contain approximately 130,000 clones, 65% to 90% of them singletons. This CDR3 contains 15 residues. Trimming removed 7 bases from V and 1 base from J; junction bases left unmatched: 11. CDR1 and CDR2 (germline): SQVTM, ANQGSEA. This clone was recorded a few times. This chain links TRBV29-1 with TRBJ2-3, with 7 nucleotides matching TRBD1. The source of this sequence is a woman in her fifties or sixties with active or convalescent COVID-19. The sequencing input was peripheral blood. The CDR3 DNA is TGCAGCGGATCGACAGGGTATTTTGGCACAGATACGCAGTATTTT. Protein: CSGSTGYFGTDTQYF.